The entry below describes one T cell receptor beta chain. The germline gene is not matched at one end of the junction; a read error may be the cause. This sample is part of a study of tumor-infiltrating lymphocytes in primary liver carcinoma. The CDR3 contains 15 residues. Germline CDR1 SQVTM, CDR2 ANQGSEA. They got blood RNA out of unsorted whole blood and also pulled out germline DNA. The researchers produced TCR beta cDNA from approximately 540 ng total RNA with a constant-region primer. Amplification in three nested multiplex PCR rounds with slightly modified ARM-PCR gave rise to TCR beta libraries. TRBV1-TRBV30 forward and Cbeta reverse primers drove the first two approximately 10-cycle rounds. TCRdb re-derived calls from the multiplex PCR reads in MiXCR, one entry per CDR3 protein. The sample has about 310,000 distinct CDR3 sequences; more than 55% are singletons.

What was sequenced was peripheral blood. The chain combines TRBV29-1 with TRBJ1-1; D is perhaps TRBD1 (6 bases). The origin of this receptor is a middle-aged man with primary liver carcinoma and hepatitis B virus infection. In DNA, the CDR3 is TGCAGCGTTGACAGGGGCTGGGGGATGAACAATGAAGCTTTCTTT. Encoded protein: CSVDRGWGMNNEAFF.